This TCR beta chain is from a study of blood T cell repertoires in COVID-19. The table lists this clone with a count of one. CDR3 length: 13 amino acids. Germline CDR1 reads SGHRS; CDR2 reads YFSETQ. Trimming removed 1 base at V and 8 bases at J, with 12 bases between. The assay was immunoSEQ multiplex PCR, and TCRdb's table has in-frame clones only and misses some. Of roughly 61,000 clones in the sample, more than 60% were seen once. The chain couples TRBV5-1 to TRBJ1-1; unclear D gene. Input material: peripheral blood. This TCR was sampled from a woman in her 70s with acute or convalescent COVID-19. Written as DNA, the CDR3 is TGCGCCAGCAGCTTGTACCGGGGATTGGAAGCTTTCTTT. This sequence encodes CASSLYRGLEAFF.